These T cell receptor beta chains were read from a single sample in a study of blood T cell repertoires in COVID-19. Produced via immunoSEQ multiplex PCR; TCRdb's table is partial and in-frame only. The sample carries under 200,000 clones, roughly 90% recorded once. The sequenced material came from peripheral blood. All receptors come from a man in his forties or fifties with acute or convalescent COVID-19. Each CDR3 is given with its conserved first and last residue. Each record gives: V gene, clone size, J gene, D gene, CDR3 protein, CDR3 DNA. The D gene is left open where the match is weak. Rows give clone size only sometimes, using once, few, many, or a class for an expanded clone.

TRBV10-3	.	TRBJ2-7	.	CAISESTGEQYF	TGTGCCATCAGTGAGTCGACGGGGGAACAGTACTTC
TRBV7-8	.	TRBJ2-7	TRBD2	CASSRTSGSYEQYF	TGTGCCAGCAGCCGGACTAGCGGGTCCTACGAGCAGTACTTC
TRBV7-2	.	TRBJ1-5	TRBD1	CASSLVGTDSNQPQHF	TGTGCCAGCAGCTTAGTAGGGACAGATAGCAATCAGCCCCAGCATTTT
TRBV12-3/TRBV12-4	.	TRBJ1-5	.	CASSLQYNQPQHF	TGTGCCAGCAGTTTACAGTATAATCAGCCCCAGCATTTT
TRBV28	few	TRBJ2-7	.	CASSLWRRSYEQYF	TGTGCCAGCAGTTTATGGCGCCGCTCCTACGAGCAGTACTTC
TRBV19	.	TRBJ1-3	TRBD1	CASSIDRDSGNTIYF	TGTGCCAGTAGTATTGACAGGGATTCTGGAAACACCATATATTTT
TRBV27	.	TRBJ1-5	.	CASSFSENQPQHF	TGTGCCAGCAGTTTCTCGGAGAATCAGCCCCAGCATTTT
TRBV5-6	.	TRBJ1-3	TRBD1	CASSLAGTGDGNTIYF	TGTGCCAGCAGCTTGGCCGGGACAGGGGATGGAAACACCATATATTTT
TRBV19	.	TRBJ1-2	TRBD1	CASSRRAGTGANYGYTF	TGTGCCAGTAGTCGGAGGGCCGGGACAGGAGCTAACTATGGCTACACCTTC
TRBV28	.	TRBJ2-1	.	CATRGQDSSYNEQFF	TGTGCCACCCGGGGTCAGGATAGCTCCTACAATGAGCAGTTCTTC
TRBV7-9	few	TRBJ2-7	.	CASSLVGTGSVSPYF	.
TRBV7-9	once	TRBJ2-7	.	CASSPRGNSYEQYF	TGTGCCAGCAGCCCCCGCGGGAACTCCTACGAGCAGTACTTC
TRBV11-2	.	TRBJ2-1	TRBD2	CASSSLTSGRAGEQFF	TGTGCCAGCAGCTCACTAACTAGCGGGAGGGCGGGGGAGCAGTTCTTC
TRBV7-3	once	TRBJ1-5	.	CASSLGDTILSNQPQHF	TGTGCCAGCAGCTTAGGGGACACCATACTTAGCAATCAGCCCCAGCATTTT
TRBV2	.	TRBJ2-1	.	CAGVREVNEQFF	TGTGCCGGAGTCAGGGAGGTCAATGAGCAGTTCTTC
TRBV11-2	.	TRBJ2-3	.	CASSFLAEHTDTQYF	TGTGCCAGCAGCTTCTTAGCGGAGCACACAGATACGCAGTATTTT
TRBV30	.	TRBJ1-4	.	CAWNREKLFF	TGTGCCTGGAACAGAGAAAAACTGTTTTTT
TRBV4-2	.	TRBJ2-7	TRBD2	CASSQVAGETYEQYF	TGTGCCAGCAGCCAAGTAGCGGGGGAAACCTACGAGCAGTACTTC
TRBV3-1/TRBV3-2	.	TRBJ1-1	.	CASSPRLVNTEAFF	TGTGCCAGCAGCCCTAGGTTGGTGAACACTGAAGCTTTCTTT
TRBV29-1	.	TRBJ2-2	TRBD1	CSVESTGGRNTGELFF	TGCAGCGTTGAATCCACAGGGGGCAGGAACACCGGGGAGCTGTTTTTT
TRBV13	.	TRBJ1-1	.	CASSLGEVTEAFF	TGTGCCAGCAGCTTAGGGGAGGTGACTGAAGCTTTCTTT
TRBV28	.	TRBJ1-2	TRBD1	CASSFLIRDRGTYGYTF	TGTGCCAGCAGTTTCCTCATTAGGGACAGGGGGACCTATGGCTACACCTTC
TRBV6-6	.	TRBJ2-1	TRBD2	CASSMGSSGDYNEQFF	TGTGCCAGCAGTATGGGGTCTAGCGGGGACTACAATGAGCAGTTCTTC
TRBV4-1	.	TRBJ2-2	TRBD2	CASSLSEAAGMNTGELFF	TGCGCCAGCAGTCTCTCGGAGGCAGCGGGAATGAACACCGGGGAGCTGTTTTTT
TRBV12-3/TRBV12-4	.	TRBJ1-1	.	CASSLVRETEAFF	TGTGCCAGCAGTTTAGTTAGAGAGACTGAAGCTTTCTTT
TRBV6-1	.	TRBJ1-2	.	CASSEAPQNYGYTF	TGTGCCAGCAGTGAAGCTCCCCAAAACTATGGCTACACCTTC
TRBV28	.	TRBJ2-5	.	CASTGDPGAQYF	TGTGCCAGCACCGGGGACCCGGGGGCCCAGTACTTC
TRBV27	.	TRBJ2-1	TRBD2	CASSLRGLAGGGNEQFF	TGTGCCAGCAGTTTAAGGGGACTAGCGGGAGGGGGGAATGAGCAGTTCTTC
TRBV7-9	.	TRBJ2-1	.	CASSFGLMDNEQFF	TGTGCCAGCAGCTTCGGACTTATGGACAATGAGCAGTTCTTC
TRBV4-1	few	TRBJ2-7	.	CASSQDGVRLYEQYF	TGCGCCAGCAGCCAAGATGGTGTCAGATTGTACGAGCAGTACTTC
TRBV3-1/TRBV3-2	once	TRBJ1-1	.	CASSPVFTVDTEAFF	TGTGCCAGCAGCCCTGTATTTACAGTCGACACTGAAGCTTTCTTT
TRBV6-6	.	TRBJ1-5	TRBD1	CASSTGDRNQPQHF	TGTGCCAGCAGTACAGGGGACAGGAATCAGCCCCAGCATTTT
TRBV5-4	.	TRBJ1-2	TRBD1	CASSSITGVDYGYTF	TGTGCCAGCAGCTCTATTACAGGGGTCGACTATGGCTACACCTTC
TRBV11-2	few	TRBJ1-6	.	CASSLGEGGYNSPLHF	TGTGCCAGCAGCTTAGGGGAGGGAGGATACAATTCACCCCTCCACTTT